A single TCR beta chain is shown here with its context. The clone's antigen remains unknown. No qualities accompany the bases; no much larger clone lies one base away. Libraries were prepared through the immunoSEQ multiplex PCR assay. The table was pulled from immuneACCESS by TCRdb, which kept in-frame rearrangements only. Such tables lose some clones; where checked, under half of the loss comes from unresolved V genes, and the rest has no known cause. The sample table shows about 87,000 clones, and 70% to 90% are seen once. The ten largest account for roughly a sixth of the sample. The germline V gene specifies MNHNS as CDR1 and SASEGT as CDR2. V loses 7 bases, J loses 6 bases, and the germline ends lie 13 bases apart. There are 13 amino acids in the CDR3, from cysteine to phenylalanine inclusive. Just CDR3 DNA is preserved here, 39 bases in frame from base 1. This sample is part of a study of radiotherapy plus CTLA-4 blockade in lung cancer (dated by TCRdb to the late 2010s). General notes on the study: Among the enrolled patients, under 20% had an objective response, and about 31% reached disease control. The research as a whole found: After treatment with radiotherapy and ipilimumab, TCR clones that originated in tumors expanded in peripheral blood. Early dynamic changes in blood T cell clones, together with increased serum interferon-beta after radiation, were reported as the strongest predictors of response.

The study evaluated CTLA-4 blockade (ipilimumab) given together with focal radiation therapy in patients who had chemo-refractory metastatic non-small-cell lung cancer. Rearrangement joined TRBV6-1 to TRBJ1-5, and TRBD1 may be the D gene, going by 5 matching bases. Sequences were derived from peripheral blood, sampled from a patient treated with radiotherapy plus ipilimumab. This sequence originates from a human donor with non-small cell lung cancer that progressed on radiotherapy plus ipilimumab. The nucleotides read TGTGCCAGCACCCTGGAGGGGTTTCAGCCCCAGCATTTT. It translates to CASTLEGFQPQHF.